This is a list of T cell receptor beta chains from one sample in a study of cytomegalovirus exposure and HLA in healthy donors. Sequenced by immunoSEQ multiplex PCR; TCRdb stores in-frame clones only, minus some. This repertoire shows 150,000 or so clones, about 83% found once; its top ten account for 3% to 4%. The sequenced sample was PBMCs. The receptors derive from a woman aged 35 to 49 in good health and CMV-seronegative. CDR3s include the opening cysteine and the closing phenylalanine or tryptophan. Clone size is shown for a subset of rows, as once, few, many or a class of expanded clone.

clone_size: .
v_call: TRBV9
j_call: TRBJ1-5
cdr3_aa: CASSRRAGFQPQHF

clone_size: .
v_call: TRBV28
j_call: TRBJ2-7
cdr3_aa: CASSFSRYEQYF

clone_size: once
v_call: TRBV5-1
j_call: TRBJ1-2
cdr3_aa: CASSSARDYGYTF

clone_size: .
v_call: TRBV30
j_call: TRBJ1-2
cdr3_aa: CAWSAYTTGTGFLANYGYTF

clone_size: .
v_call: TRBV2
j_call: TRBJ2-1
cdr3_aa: CASSPSTGTDYNEQFF

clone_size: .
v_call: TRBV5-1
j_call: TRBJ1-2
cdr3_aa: CASSFAQGARSGYTF

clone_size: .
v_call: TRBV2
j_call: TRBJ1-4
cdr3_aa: CASSEEFSMNEKLFF

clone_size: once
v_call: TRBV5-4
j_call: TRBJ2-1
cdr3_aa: CASSFGQGNNEQFF

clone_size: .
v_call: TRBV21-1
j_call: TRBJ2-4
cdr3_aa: CASSAGGRCGVMAKNIQYF

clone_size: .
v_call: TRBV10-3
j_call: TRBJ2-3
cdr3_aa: CAISVGLAGPRGNTQYF

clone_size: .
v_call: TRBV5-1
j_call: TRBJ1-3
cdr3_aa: CASSLDGSGNTIYF

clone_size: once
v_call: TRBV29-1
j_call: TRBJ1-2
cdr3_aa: CSAQTANYGYTF

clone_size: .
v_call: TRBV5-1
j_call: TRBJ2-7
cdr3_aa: CASSLTPGEQYF

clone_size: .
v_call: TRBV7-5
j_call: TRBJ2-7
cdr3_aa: CARSPRTASGYEQYF

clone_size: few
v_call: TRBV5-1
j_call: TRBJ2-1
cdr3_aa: CASSYGLAETDEQFF

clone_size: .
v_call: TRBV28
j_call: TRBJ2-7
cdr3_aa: CASSQVGLGGYEQYF

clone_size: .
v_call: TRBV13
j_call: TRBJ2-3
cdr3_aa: CASSPGRGRGDTQYF

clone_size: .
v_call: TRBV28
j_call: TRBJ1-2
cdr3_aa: CASITGGSYGYTF

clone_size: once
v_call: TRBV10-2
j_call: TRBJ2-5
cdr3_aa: CASSESGTGVGRQYF

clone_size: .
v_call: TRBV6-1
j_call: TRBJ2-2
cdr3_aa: CASSAAGAGELFF

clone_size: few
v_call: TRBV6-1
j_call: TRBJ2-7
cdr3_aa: CASSDPEVAYEQYF

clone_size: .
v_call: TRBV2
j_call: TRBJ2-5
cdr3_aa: CASKDPGRETQYF

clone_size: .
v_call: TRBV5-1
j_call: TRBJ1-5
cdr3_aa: CASSRTGDSNQPQHF

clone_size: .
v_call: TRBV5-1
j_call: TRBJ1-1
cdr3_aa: CASSLGQSGMNTEAFF

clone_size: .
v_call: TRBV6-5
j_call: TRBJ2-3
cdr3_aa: CASTGTGRADTQYF

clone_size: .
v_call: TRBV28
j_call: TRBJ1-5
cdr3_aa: CASSYPVGGGVQPQHF

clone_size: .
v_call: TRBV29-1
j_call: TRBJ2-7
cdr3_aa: CSVGHPSRDEQYF

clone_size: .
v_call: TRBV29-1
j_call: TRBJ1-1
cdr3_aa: CSVAPKLRGTEAFF

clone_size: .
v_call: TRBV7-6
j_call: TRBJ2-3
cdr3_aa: CASSLGAGVTDTQYF

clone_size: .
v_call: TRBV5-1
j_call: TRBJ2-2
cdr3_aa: CASSLRENTGELFF

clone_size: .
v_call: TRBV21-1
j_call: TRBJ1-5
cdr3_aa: CASGSGQGSNQPQHF

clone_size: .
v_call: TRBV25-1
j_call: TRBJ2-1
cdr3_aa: CASSRPPGLEGDEQFF

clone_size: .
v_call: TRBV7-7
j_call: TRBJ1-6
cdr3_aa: CASSLDRGNSPLHF

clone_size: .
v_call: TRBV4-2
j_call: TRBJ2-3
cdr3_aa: CASSQDRRAALFTDTQYF

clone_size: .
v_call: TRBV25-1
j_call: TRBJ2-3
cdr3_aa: CATMTGGTDTQYF

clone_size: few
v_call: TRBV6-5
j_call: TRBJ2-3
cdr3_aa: CASRRTGGIDTQYF

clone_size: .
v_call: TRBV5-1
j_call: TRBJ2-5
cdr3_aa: CASSSDIRETQYF

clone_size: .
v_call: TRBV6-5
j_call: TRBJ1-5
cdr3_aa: CASSPIQGTQPQHF

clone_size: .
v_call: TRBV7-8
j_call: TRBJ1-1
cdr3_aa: CASTVTYVSTEAFF

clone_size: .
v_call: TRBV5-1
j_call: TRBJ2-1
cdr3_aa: CASSSLNAGEQFF

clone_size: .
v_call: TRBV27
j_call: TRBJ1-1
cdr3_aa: CASSLSGGARTAFF

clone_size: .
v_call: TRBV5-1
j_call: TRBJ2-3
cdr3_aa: CASSLGQGGADTQYF

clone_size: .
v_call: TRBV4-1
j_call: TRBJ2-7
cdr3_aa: CASSQGYERASPYEQYF

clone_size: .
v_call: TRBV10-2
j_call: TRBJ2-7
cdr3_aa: CASSDMGQGAYEQYF

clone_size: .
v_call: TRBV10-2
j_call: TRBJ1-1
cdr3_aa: CASSPSTGGTEAFF

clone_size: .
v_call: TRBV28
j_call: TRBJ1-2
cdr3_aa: CASSYYPGQGNYGYTF

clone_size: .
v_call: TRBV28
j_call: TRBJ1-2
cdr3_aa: CASRVTGGGYTF

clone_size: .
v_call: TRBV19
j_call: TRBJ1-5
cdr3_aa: CASSIGGAGLNAQHF

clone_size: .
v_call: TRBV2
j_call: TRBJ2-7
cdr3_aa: CASRPTGGRASEQYF

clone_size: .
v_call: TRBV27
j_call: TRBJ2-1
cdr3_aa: CASSLHRVNEQFF